This T cell receptor (beta chain) was obtained from a study of persistence of HIV-infected CD4 T cells. Concerning this clone itself: What it recognizes is unknown.

The CDR3 length is 14 residues. Between the trimmed V and J ends, which lost 2 bases and 2 bases, there was a span of 9 bases. Germline CDR1 MNHEY, CDR2 SMNVEV (reference sequence). Study-level results: TCR analyses could not target the rare provirus-carrying CMV-responding cells.

Sequencing used immunoSEQ version 4 in survey mode. Each sample used up to about 1 ug genomic DNA diluted to around 9.5 ng/uL. The assay was immunoSEQ multiplex PCR, and TCRdb's table has in-frame clones only and misses some. The sample lists around 32,000 clones, around 70% occurring once. An overlapping HIV-1 Gag peptide pool stimulated these cells at about 1 ug/peptide/mL. Sorting selected CD4+ T cells upregulating both CD40 ligand and CD69. The chain employs TRBV27 and TRBJ1-1; D is unclear. The TCR was taken from an adult man with HIV who was CMV-seropositive. The sequenced sample was CD4+ T cells sorted from PBMCs after roughly 18-hour stimulation, obtained from a patient who received antiretroviral therapy. DNA for the CDR3: TGTGCCAGCAGTTTAAAAGGACTAAACACTGAAGCTTTCTTT. It specifies CASSLKGLNTEAFF.